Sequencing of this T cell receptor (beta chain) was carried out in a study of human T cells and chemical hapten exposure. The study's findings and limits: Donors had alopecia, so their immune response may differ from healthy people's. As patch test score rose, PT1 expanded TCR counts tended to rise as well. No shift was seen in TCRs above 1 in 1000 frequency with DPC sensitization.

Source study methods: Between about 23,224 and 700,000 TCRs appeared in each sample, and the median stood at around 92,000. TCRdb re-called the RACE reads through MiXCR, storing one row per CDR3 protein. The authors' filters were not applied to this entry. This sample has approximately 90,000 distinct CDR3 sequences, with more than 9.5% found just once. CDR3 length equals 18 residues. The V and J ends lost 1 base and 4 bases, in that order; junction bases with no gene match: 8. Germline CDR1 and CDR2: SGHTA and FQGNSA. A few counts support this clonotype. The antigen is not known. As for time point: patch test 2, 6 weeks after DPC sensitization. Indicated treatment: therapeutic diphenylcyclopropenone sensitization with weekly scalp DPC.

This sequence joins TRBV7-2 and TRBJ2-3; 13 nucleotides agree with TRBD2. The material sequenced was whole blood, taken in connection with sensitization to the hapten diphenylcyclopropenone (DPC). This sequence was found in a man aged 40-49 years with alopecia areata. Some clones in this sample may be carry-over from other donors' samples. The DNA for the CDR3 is TGTGCCAGCAGCTTAGTAGTGCAGGGACTAGCGGGATCAGATACGCAGTATTTT. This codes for CASSLVVQGLAGSDTQYF.